This TCR beta chain was profiled in a study of cytomegalovirus exposure and HLA in healthy donors. The CDR3 is 14 residues long. CDR1 and CDR2 from the germline V gene are SGHVS and FQNEAQ. Trimming took off 5 bases at V and 0 bases at J, with 8 bases between the two ends. PCR amplification relied on 60 Vbeta primers (plus 13 Jbeta primers). The data were produced by immunoSEQ multiplex PCR, yet TCRdb's version contains in-frame clones alone and is incomplete. The sample contains about 140,000 clones, roughly 79% of which appear only once. This receptor was identified in a woman aged 40 to 49 in good health and CMV-seronegative. The rearrangement uses TRBV7-8 and TRBJ1-3; unclear D gene. The sequencing input was PBMCs. For the CDR3, the DNA is TGTGCCAGCAGCCGTACAGACTCTGGAAACACCATATATTTT. Residues: CASSRTDSGNTIYF.